The 4 T cell receptor beta chains presented below share a single source sample, sequenced in a study of beta chain features in type 1 diabetes. Notes on the study in general: Significant though moderate, a shortening of TCRB CDR3s appeared in all four CD4+ subsets of Type 1 diabetes patients.

The investigators reverse transcribed all of the isolated RNA, so they sequenced expressed TCRB transcripts. Produced via immunoSEQ multiplex PCR; TCRdb's table is partial and in-frame only. The table has 500,000 to 800,000 clones, roughly 12% seen once. No antigen is known for these receptors. The sample taken for sequencing was naive CD4+ T cells from blood. The origin of the receptors is a young man with type 1 diabetes.

Only a few counts were recorded for this clone. V is TRBV6-6 and J is TRBJ1-5; TRBD1 might be the D (6 bases). The CDR3 sequence is 15 residues long. Per germline, CDR1 MNHNY and CDR2 SVGAGI (reference sequence). The germline V and J ends were trimmed by 2 bases and 5 bases, with 13 bases remaining between them. In DNA form, the CDR3 reads TGTGCCAGCAGTTACGGGACACGCAGTGATCAGCCCCAGCATTTT. This gives the protein CASSYGTRSDQPQHF.

This chain links TRBV6-1 with TRBJ2-3; 10 bases are shared with TRBD2. The germline V gene has CDR1 MNHNS and CDR2 SASEGT. CDR3 size: 15 residues. The V and J ends lost 4 bases and 1 base, in that order; junction bases with no gene match: 2. CDR3 region: CASSGGTSGTDTQYF. As DNA, the CDR3 is TGTGCCAGCAGTGGCGGGACTAGCGGCACAGATACGCAGTATTTT.

The rearrangement uses TRBV5-1 and TRBJ2-5; 8 nucleotides align to TRBD1. Germline V lookup: CDR1 SGHRS, CDR2 YFSETQ. Trimming took 4 bases from V and 1 from J; bases not matched to a gene: 6. The CDR3 has 15 amino acids. In nucleotides, the CDR3 is TGCGCCAGCAGCGACCGGGACAGGTTCCAAGAGACCCAGTACTTC. Its translation is CASSDRDRFQETQYF. The full variable domain, completed using reference TRBV5-1 and TRBJ2-5, is KAGVTQTPRYLIKTRGQQVTLSCSPISGHRSVSWYQQTPGQGLQFLFEYFSETQRNKGNFPGRFSGRQFSNSRSEMNVSTLELGDSALYLCASSDRDRFQETQYFGPGTRLLVL.

This clone has just a few counts. This chain uses TRBV7-2 with TRBJ2-7; D not certain. The CDR3 length is 13 residues. Germline CDR1 and CDR2: SGHTA and FQGNSA. Trimming removed 5 bases from V and 3 bases from J, with 11 bases in between. The CDR3 DNA follows: TGTGCCAGCAGCCCTTCCCCCTACTACGAGCAGTACTTC. Its protein product is CASSPSPYYEQYF. Variable domain in full (rest from reference TRBV7-2 and TRBJ2-7): GAGVSQSPSNKVTEKGKDVELRCDPISGHTALYWYRQSLGQGLEFLIYFQGNSAPDKSGLPSDRFSAERTGGSVSTLTIQRTQQEDSAVYLCASSPSPYYEQYFGPGTRLTVT.